Listed here are 21 T cell receptor beta chains from one sample, sequenced in a study of blood T cell repertoires in COVID-19. The method was immunoSEQ multiplex PCR; TCRdb's version includes in-frame clones alone and lacks a portion of them. The sample holds about 250,000 clones, 80% to 90% seen once. Specimen: PBMCs or T cells enriched from blood (not recorded which). These receptors came from a woman between 18 and 29 years old who had recovered from COVID-19.

The V call is TRBV2, the J call TRBJ1-2; 9 nucleotides align to TRBD1. Looked up from germline, CDR1 is SNHLY and CDR2 is FYNNEI. The CDR3 sequence is 16 residues long. V lost 7 bases to trimming and J lost 1 base; unmatched junction nucleotides: 10. The CDR3 loop is CASTLDRGAGNYGYTF. The CDR3 DNA follows: TGTGCCAGCACTTTGGACAGGGGAGCGGGTAACTATGGCTACACCTTC.

This clone was detected once. The chain links TRBV27 to TRBJ2-3, with a weak D call TRBD2 (6 bases). The germline CDR1 and CDR2 sequences are MNHEY and SMNVEV (reference sequence). The CDR3 loop spans 15 amino acids. V lost 2 bases to trimming and J lost 0 bases, with 9 bases between them. As DNA, the CDR3 is TGTGCCAGCAGTTTAGTTGCGGGGAGCACAGATACGCAGTATTTT. Translation gives CASSLVAGSTDTQYF.

Remarks on this clone: One end of the junction fails to match germline, which may point to a read error. This sequence joins TRBV7-7 and TRBJ2-1; TRBD1 might be the D (5 bases). CDR1 SSHAT and CDR2 FNYEAQ come from the germline V gene (reference sequence). This CDR3 is built from 15 residues. The CDR3 DNA is TGTGCTAGCAGCTTAAGGGCAGGGTCCTACAATGAGCAGTTCTTC. The encoded protein is CASSLRAGSYNEQFF.

The gene calls are TRBV6-5 and TRBJ2-5, with TRBD2 identical over 8 bases. Looked up from germline, CDR1 is MNHEY and CDR2 is SVGAGI. The CDR3 loop spans 15 amino acids. Germline trimming cut 2 bases from V and 5 bases from J; bases unmatched to any gene: 7. The CDR3, as DNA: TGTGCCAGCAGTTACAACGGGGGGGCTTTGGAGACCCAGTACTTC. It codes for CASSYNGGALETQYF.

About this clone: Within the sample, other DNA sequences also encode this same CDR3. V and J are TRBV5-1 and TRBJ1-4; 10 bases agree with TRBD1. Germline CDR1 is SGHRS and CDR2 is YFSETQ. The CDR3 runs 15 residues. V was clipped by 3 bases and J by 5 bases; unmatched bases: 4. The CDR3 sequence is CASSSTGGLNEKLFF. The CDR3 DNA is TGCGCCAGCAGCTCGACAGGGGGCTTGAATGAAAAACTGTTTTTT.

This clone has a handful of counts. The rearrangement links TRBV3-1 (or the pseudogene TRBV3-2) to TRBJ1-1, with 7 bases that match TRBD1. This CDR3 has 14 amino acids. Germline V gene sequence: CDR1 LGHDT, CDR2 YNNKEL (reference sequence). The trim removed 3 bases at V and 6 bases at J, leaving 7 bases unmatched. The CDR3 nucleotides are TGTGCCAGCAGCCAGAAGACAGGGCGGCCTGAAGCTTTCTTT. Its protein is CASSQKTGRPEAFF.

This chain links TRBV19 with TRBJ1-1; possible D gene TRBD1, 5 bases. CDR1 LNHDA and CDR2 SQIVND come from the germline V gene (reference sequence). The length of the CDR3 is 14 residues. With 4 bases removed from V and 6 bases from J, the gap between germline ends came to 15 bases. CDR3 sequence reads: CASSTRVGLPEAFF. CDR3 in DNA: TGTGCCAGTAGTACCCGGGTGGGACTTCCTGAAGCTTTCTTT.

V usage is TRBV18 and J usage is TRBJ1-1; 8 positions match TRBD1. V trimming: 6 bases; J trimming: 0 bases; junction bases outside the gene matches: 3. From germline, CDR1 is KGHSH and CDR2 LQKENI. The length of the CDR3 is 14 residues. The DNA for the CDR3 is TGTGCCAGCTCGGGGGGACAGGTGAACACTGAAGCTTTCTTT. This codes for CASSGGQVNTEAFF.

The CDR3 loop reads CASSASQGKGYTF. The CDR3 nucleotides read TGTGCCAGCAGTGCATCACAGGGGAAGGGCTACACCTTC. The chain is built from TRBV2 and TRBJ1-2, with 7 bases lining up with TRBD1. The V segment lost 4 bases and the J segment 8 bases; nucleotides outside the gene matches: 7. The CDR3 runs to 13 residues. CDR1 and CDR2 (germline): SNHLY, FYNNEI.

The chain couples TRBV16 to TRBJ2-6, with D perhaps matching TRBD1 (6 bases). The germline V and J ends were trimmed by 5 bases and 2 bases, with 13 bases remaining between them. CDR1 and CDR2 from the germline V gene are KGHSY and FQNENV. The CDR3 is 16 amino acids. This CDR3 reads CASSGGRGAGANVLTF. CDR3 DNA sequence: TGTGCCAGCAGCGGAGGCAGGGGCGCTGGGGCCAACGTCCTGACTTTC.

This clone occurred many times. This chain uses TRBV19 with TRBJ1-1, with 8 bases that match TRBD1. CDR1 and CDR2 (germline): LNHDA, SQIVND (reference sequence). The CDR3 sequence is 17 residues long. After removal of 4 bases from V and 0 bases from J, the junction contained 10 bases not matched to a gene. The CDR3 bases are TGTGCCAGTAGTACAGACAGGGGAGAGGGGTTGAACACTGAAGCTTTCTTT. As protein: CASSTDRGEGLNTEAFF.

CDR3 bases: TGTGCCAGTAGGGTGGCAGGGGAGAATCAGCCCCAGCATTTT. Translation gives CASRVAGENQPQHF. V usage is TRBV19 and J usage is TRBJ1-5; tentative D call: TRBD1 (6 bases). V was clipped by 6 bases and J by 4 bases, with 13 bases between them. CDR3 length equals 14 residues. Germline CDR1 and CDR2: LNHDA and SQIVND (reference sequence).

The V and J genes are TRBV15 and TRBJ1-3; tentative D call: TRBD1 (5 bases). The CDR3 length is 14 residues. Germline assignment: CDR1 LNHNV and CDR2 YYDKDF (reference sequence). V was trimmed by 0 bases and J by 3 bases, leaving 6 bases between them. This CDR3 is CATSRDRDGNTIYF. The CDR3 nucleotides read TGTGCCACCAGCAGAGACAGGGATGGAAACACCATATATTTT.

The rearrangement uses TRBV28 and TRBJ1-2, with TRBD1 matching over 9 bases. Germline CDR1 reads MDHEN; CDR2 reads SYDVKM. This CDR3 region has 14 residues. Germline trimming cut 5 bases from V and 4 bases from J; bases unmatched to any gene: 5. The CDR3 loop reads CASSPGQGFYGYTF. The CDR3 DNA reads TGTGCCAGCAGTCCGGGACAGGGATTCTATGGCTACACCTTC.

The chain links TRBV4-1 to TRBJ1-5, with D tentatively TRBD1 (5 bases). Germline V lookup: CDR1 MGHRA, CDR2 YSYEKL. This CDR3 contains 15 residues. Trimming stripped 4 bases from V and 6 bases from J, with 16 bases between. CDR3 bases: TGCGCCAGCAGCCCTGGCGCGGGGCTCTCTCAGCCCCAGCATTTT. Protein: CASSPGAGLSQPQHF.

The chain couples TRBV27 to TRBJ1-4; 7 nucleotides line up with TRBD1. The CDR3 length is 12 residues. Germline CDR1 is MNHEY and CDR2 is SMNVEV (reference sequence). Germline trimming cut 5 bases from V and 12 bases from J; bases unmatched to any gene: 6. The CDR3 DNA reads TGTGCCAGCAGTGGGTACAGGGGTCAACTGTTTTTT. As protein: CASSGYRGQLFF. Using reference TRBV27 and TRBJ1-4 for the parts outside the CDR3, the full variable domain is EAQVTQNPRYLITVTGKKLTVTCSQNMNHEYMSWYRQDPGLGLRQIYYSMNVEVTDKGDVPEGYKVSRKEKRNFPLILESPSPNQTSLYFCASSGYRGQLFFGSGTQLSVL.

This clone appeared a few times. The rearrangement links TRBV28 to TRBJ1-1; D is perhaps TRBD1 (5 bases). The CDR3 is 14 amino acids. Between the trimmed V and J ends, which lost 3 bases and 1 base, there was a span of 9 bases. Germline-derived CDR1 and CDR2 are MDHEN and SYDVKM. The CDR3 here is CASSLYQGNTEAFF. The CDR3 DNA reads TGTGCCAGCAGTTTGTACCAGGGGAACACTGAAGCTTTCTTT.

The rearrangement links TRBV5-5 to TRBJ2-7; tentative D call: TRBD2 (5 bases). V was shortened by 4 bases and J by 1 base, with 12 bases between the two germline ends. From germline, CDR1 is SGHKS and CDR2 YYEKEE (reference sequence). The length of the CDR3 is 14 residues. This chain's CDR3 is CASSLLPGSYEQYF. In DNA, the CDR3 is TGTGCCAGCAGCCTTCTCCCGGGGTCCTACGAGCAGTACTTC.

V usage is TRBV27 and J usage is TRBJ1-1; TRBD1 matches at 7 bases. The V gene end was trimmed by 5 bases and the J gene end by 3 bases; junction bases not matched to a gene: 9. This CDR3 comprises 15 residues. CDR1 and CDR2 (germline): MNHEY, SMNVEV (reference sequence). The CDR3 coding sequence is TGTGCCAGCAGTCCTCTCAGGGGGTGGCACACTGAAGCTTTCTTT. As protein: CASSPLRGWHTEAFF.

Written as DNA, the CDR3 is TGTGCCAGCAGTTTATATTTTGGACAGGGCAGGGGCTACACCTTC. This codes for CASSLYFGQGRGYTF. This chain connects TRBV28 to TRBJ1-2, with TRBD1 identical over 8 bases. V shed 1 base, J shed 8 bases, and the junction held 9 bases outside the gene matches. CDR3 length: 15 amino acids. Germline V gene sequence: CDR1 MDHEN, CDR2 SYDVKM.

For the CDR3, the DNA is TGTGCCAGCAGTTTATTAGGGGGTTCTAATGAAAAACTGTTTTTT. Protein sequence: CASSLLGGSNEKLFF. The chain is built from TRBV27 and TRBJ1-4, with D maybe TRBD1 (6 bases). This CDR3 has 15 residues. The germline V gene has CDR1 MNHEY and CDR2 SMNVEV (reference sequence). Trimming removed 1 base at V and 3 bases at J, with 9 bases between.